A single sample is the source of the 32 T cell receptor beta chains below, sequenced in a study of identical twins. MiXCR, run by TCRdb on the 5' RACE reads, gives a single entry per CDR3 protein. Altogether under 1 million distinct CDR3 sequences are present, roughly an eighth being singletons, with the ten largest covering roughly 1.6%. The sample was also linked to a second study, of yellow fever vaccine responses in identical twins.

Sequencing was done on a sample of PBMCs. These receptors came from a woman aged 18-29 years in good health.

There are many counts of this clonotype. V and J are TRBV12-3 or TRBV12-4 and TRBJ2-5, with unresolved D. The CDR3 has 14 residues. V lost 7 bases, J lost 5 bases, and 17 bases lay in between. This CDR3 is CASTTRPNEETQYF. The CDR3 DNA reads TGTGCCAGCACCACCAGGCCAAATGAGGAGACCCAGTACTTC.

The table lists this clonotype with a few counts. The genes are TRBV5-6 and TRBJ2-4, with 10 nucleotides matching TRBD1. This CDR3 comprises 14 residues. Germline V gene data show CDR1 as SGHDT and CDR2 as YYEEEE. V shed 0 bases, J shed 9 bases, and the junction held 3 bases outside the gene matches. In DNA, the CDR3 is TGTGCCAGCAGCTTGGGACAGGGGGCTTTCATTCAGTACTTC. Encoded protein: CASSLGQGAFIQYF.

This clonotype has more than one count but fewer than ten. The CDR3 region is CASSPRRDTRGDGYTF. CDR3 sequence (DNA): TGTGCCAGCTCACCACGGAGAGACACCCGAGGGGATGGCTACACCTTC. The chain recombines TRBV18 with TRBJ1-2, with D tentatively TRBD1 (5 bases). Germline CDR1 KGHSH, CDR2 LQKENI. V lost 1 base and J lost 6, with 18 bases in between. This CDR3 has 16 residues.

This clonotype has just a few counts. The genes are TRBV27 and TRBJ2-5; 7 positions agree with TRBD1. After removal of 6 bases from V and 5 bases from J, the junction contained 9 bases not matched to a gene. CDR1 and CDR2 from the germline V gene are MNHEY and SMNVEV (reference sequence). The CDR3 runs 14 residues. This chain's CDR3 is CASRATTGVETQYF. The CDR3 region has the DNA TGTGCCAGCAGGGCCACAACAGGGGTGGAGACCCAGTACTTC.

The V call is TRBV21-1, the J call TRBJ2-5. TRBV21-1 is given as a pseudogene. The CDR3 spans 13 residues. The CDR3 loop is CASRKRPQETQYF. CDR3 nucleotide sequence: TGTGCCAGCAGAAAAAGACCACAAGAGACCCAGTACTTC.

The rearrangement links TRBV5-6 to TRBJ2-7; weak D call: TRBD2 (7 bases). CDR1 is SGHDT, CDR2 YYEEEE, per germline. The CDR3 length is 15 residues. Trimming pared 4 bases from V and 1 base from J, leaving 15 bases between. CDR3 sequence (DNA): TGTGCCAGCAGCCCTGGGGGGGCAGGATCCTACGAGCAGTACGTC. This codes for CASSPGGAGSYEQYV.

The chain carries TRBV12-3 or TRBV12-4 and TRBJ1-6; TRBD1 aligns across 7 bases. Trimming removed 6 bases from V and 10 bases from J; junction bases left unmatched: 12. The CDR3 totals 15 residues. The CDR3 region is CASRADRAISSPLHF. In DNA form, the CDR3 reads TGTGCCAGCAGGGCTGACAGGGCTATTTCCTCACCCCTCCACTTT.

V is TRBV13 and J is TRBJ1-6; weak D call: TRBD1 (5 bases). This CDR3 is 16 amino acids long. Trimming took 2 bases from V and 15 from J, leaving 23 bases between them. Germline CDR1 and CDR2: PRHDT and FYEKMQ (reference sequence). This CDR3 reads CASSLTFARDDTLLHF. The DNA of the CDR3 is TGTGCCAGCAGCTTAACGTTTGCCAGGGACGATACACTCCTCCACTTT.

The chain is built from TRBV29-1 and TRBJ2-2; 7 nucleotides match TRBD2. V was clipped by 0 bases and J by 1 base; unmatched bases: 14. Germline loops: CDR1 SQVTM, CDR2 ANQGSEA. CDR3 length: 19 residues. CDR3 nucleotide sequence: TGCAGCGTTGAAGATGGGGGGGGAGGAGCGGATAGGAACACCGGGGAGCTGTTTTTT. Translation gives CSVEDGGGGADRNTGELFF.

This clonotype was found a few times. The chain carries TRBV7-8 and TRBJ2-7; perhaps D is TRBD1 or TRBD2 (5 bases each). CDR1 SGHVS and CDR2 FQNEAQ come from the germline V gene. The ends were cut back, 5 bases at V and 4 bases at J, with 18 bases in the middle. The CDR3 covers 15 residues. For the CDR3, the DNA is TGTGCCAGCAGCCTAAACTCGGGGTACAGGTACGAGCAGTACGTC. This codes for CASSLNSGYRYEQYV.

The rearrangement joins TRBV20-1 to TRBJ2-6, with 8 bases matching TRBD1. Germline CDR1 and CDR2: DFQATT and SNEGSKA (reference sequence). The CDR3 runs to 17 residues. J lost 1 base, V lost 5 bases, and 10 bases had no gene match. The CDR3, as DNA: TGCAGTGCTCCTATGTCAGGGGGCGCATCTGGGGCCAACGTCCTGACTTTC. Its protein product is CSAPMSGGASGANVLTF.

The chain has TRBV2 and TRBJ2-1; D gene ambiguous. The CDR3 runs to 13 residues. CDR1 SNHLY and CDR2 FYNNEI come from the germline V gene. V lost 6 bases and J 7 bases, leaving 13 bases between the germline ends. The CDR3 nucleotides read TGTGCCAGCAGGCACAAAACCCTTAATGAGCAGTTCTTC. Encoded protein: CASRHKTLNEQFF. Based on the CDR3 plus reference TRBV2 and TRBJ2-1, the full variable domain is EPEVTQTPSHQVTQMGQEVILRCVPISNHLYFYWYRQILGQKVEFLVSFYNNEISEKSEIFDDQFSVERPDGSNFTLKIRSTKLEDSAMYFCASRHKTLNEQFFGPGTRLTVL.

This clonotype was detected a few times. V gene TRBV9 combines with J gene TRBJ2-7, with 12 bases that match TRBD1. J lost 3 bases, V lost 0 bases, and 4 bases had no gene match. Germline CDR1 reads SGDLS; CDR2 reads YYNGEE. The CDR3 runs 16 residues. CDR3 DNA: TGTGCCAGCAGCGTAGGAGGGACAGGGGGCAGCTACGAGCAGTACTTC. This sequence encodes CASSVGGTGGSYEQYF.

Turning to this clonotype: The junction departs from germline at one end; a sequencing error may be responsible. CDR3 residues: CSARRTEREPF. The CDR3 DNA reads TGCAGTGCTCGCAGGACAGAGCGGGAGCCCTTC. The gene calls are TRBV20-1 and TRBJ2-7, with 8 bases aligning to TRBD2. This CDR3 is built from 11 residues. Germline V gives CDR1 DFQATT, CDR2 SNEGSKA (reference sequence).

The sample holds a few counts of this clonotype. This chain joins TRBV20-1 and TRBJ1-1; D not resolved. Germline CDR1 is DFQATT and CDR2 is SNEGSKA (reference sequence). CDR3 length equals 14 residues. V shed 4 bases and J shed 1 base, with 13 bases lying between them. This CDR3 reads CSATLTVGNTEAFF. The CDR3 nucleotides are TGCAGTGCTACTCTAACGGTGGGGAACACTGAAGCTTTCTTT.

This clonotype occurred a few times. The J gene is TRBJ2-5, the V gene TRBV20-1; 9 bases map to TRBD1. CDR1 is DFQATT and CDR2 is SNEGSKA in the germline V gene (reference sequence). The length of the CDR3 is 15 residues. The J segment lost 2 bases and the V segment lost 5 bases, leaving 9 bases of the junction unmatched. The CDR3 loop reads CSALALGQGQETQYF. CDR3 nucleotide sequence: TGCAGTGCTCTGGCCTTGGGACAGGGACAAGAGACCCAGTACTTC.

This clonotype has at least ten counts. This chain links TRBV20-1 with TRBJ2-2; D remains ambiguous. Germline V gene lookup returns CDR1 DFQATT and CDR2 SNEGSKA (reference sequence). V was shortened by 0 bases and J by 1 base, with 6 bases between the two germline ends. The CDR3 loop spans 14 amino acids. The CDR3, as DNA: TGCAGTGCTAGAGACGCAGGGAACACCGGGGAGCTGTTTTTT. This gives the protein CSARDAGNTGELFF.

The table lists this clonotype with a few counts. The genes are TRBV9 and TRBJ2-2; 7 bases agree with TRBD1. Trimming at V came to 0 bases and at J to 4 bases, leaving 12 bases not matched to a gene. This CDR3 has 18 amino acids. Germline V lookup: CDR1 SGDLS, CDR2 YYNGEE. As DNA, the CDR3 is TGTGCCAGCAGCGTAGCCTCACTGACAGGGTTGGGCACCGGGGAGCTGTTTTTT. Encoded protein: CASSVASLTGLGTGELFF.

This clonotype has only a few counts. This chain joins TRBV25-1 and TRBJ2-4; TRBD1 agrees at 9 bases. With 1 base clipped from V and 6 bases from J, the junction kept 7 bases outside the gene matches. This CDR3 is built from 16 residues. CDR1 is MGHDK and CDR2 is SYGVNS in the germline V gene. Here the CDR3 reads CASSEWGDRELNIQYF. In DNA, the CDR3 is TGTGCCAGCAGTGAATGGGGGGACAGGGAGCTAAACATTCAGTACTTC.

This clonotype has only a few counts. This chain links TRBV4-1 with TRBJ1-5, with 9 positions matching TRBD1. The germline V gene has CDR1 MGHRA and CDR2 YSYEKL. This CDR3 comprises 15 residues. With 0 bases clipped from V and 4 bases from J, the junction kept 1 base outside the gene matches. The CDR3 DNA reads as TGCGCCAGCAGCCAAGAGGGGACAGGGAATCAGCCCCAGCATTTT. This sequence encodes CASSQEGTGNQPQHF.

The rearrangement uses TRBV11-1 and TRBJ2-3; D gene unclear. This CDR3 comprises 19 residues. Germline V CDR1 and CDR2: SGHAT, FQDESV (reference sequence). Between the trimmed V and J ends, which lost 5 bases and 0 bases, there was a span of 24 bases. The CDR3 nucleotides are TGTGCCAGCAGCCCCGGTCTATTTCTGAAGGGCCCGAGCACAGATACGCAGTATTTT. It specifies CASSPGLFLKGPSTDTQYF.

The rearrangement joins TRBV20-1 to TRBJ2-5; 7 nucleotides agree with TRBD1. J gave up 3 bases and V 4 bases, and 14 bases lay outside the gene matches. The CDR3 runs 16 residues. Germline V lookup: CDR1 DFQATT, CDR2 SNEGSKA (reference sequence). CDR3 in amino acids: CSANGLHEGAEETQYF. CDR3 DNA: TGCAGTGCTAACGGGCTACATGAGGGGGCGGAAGAGACCCAGTACTTC.

The V gene is TRBV12-5, the J gene TRBJ2-7; unclear D gene. The germline V gene encodes CDR1 LGHNT and CDR2 FRNRAP. Deletions cut 7 bases from V and 5 bases from J, with 15 bases between. CDR3 size: 13 residues. The DNA of the CDR3 is TGTGCTAGTGTCCTTGGTATGGGTCACGAGCAGTACTTC. As protein: CASVLGMGHEQYF.

This clonotype was observed a few times. The chain uses TRBV24-1 and TRBJ2-1; 9 bases map to TRBD2. J was trimmed by 7 bases and V by 7 bases; bases with no gene match: 7. Germline loops: CDR1 KGHDR, CDR2 SFDVKD. This CDR3 spans 14 amino acids. DNA for the CDR3: TGTGCCACCAGCCCTTCTAGCGGGAAGAATGAGCAGTTCTTC. This sequence encodes CATSPSSGKNEQFF.

This chain joins TRBV10-3 and TRBJ2-1; 11 nucleotides line up with TRBD2. The length of the CDR3 is 13 residues. V lost 8 bases to trimming and J lost 6 bases; unmatched junction nucleotides: 3. Germline V lookup: CDR1 ENHRY, CDR2 SYGVKD. CDR3 residues: CAIGTSGANEQFF. CDR3 nucleotides: TGTGCCATCGGGACTAGCGGCGCCAATGAGCAGTTCTTC.

V and J are TRBV13 and TRBJ2-7; 9 bases fit TRBD2. Per the germline V gene, CDR1 is PRHDT and CDR2 is FYEKMQ (reference sequence). With 3 bases clipped from V and 4 bases from J, the junction kept 10 bases outside the gene matches. The CDR3 contains 16 residues. The CDR3 region has the DNA TGTGCCAGCAGCTTCGCCGGTGGCGGGAGGGTTTACGAGCAGTACTTC. Its protein is CASSFAGGGRVYEQYF.

V is TRBV10-3 and J is TRBJ2-5; 9 bases map to TRBD1. CDR1 is ENHRY, CDR2 SYGVKD, per germline. The junction had 3 bases not matched to a gene; V was cut back by 8 bases and J by 5 bases. CDR3 length equals 12 residues. The CDR3 loop reads CAIAGQGETQYF. In DNA form, the CDR3 reads TGTGCCATCGCCGGACAGGGGGAGACCCAGTACTTC.

This clonotype was counted ten times or more. The CDR3 coding sequence is TGTGCCACCAGCAGAGATTTGGGCTGGGACACCTTC. Protein: CATSRDLGWDTF. This chain connects TRBV15 to TRBJ1-2; D is unclear. The V end was cut by 0 bases, the J end by 12 bases, with 11 bases between. This CDR3 has 12 residues. Germline V lookup: CDR1 LNHNV, CDR2 YYDKDF (reference sequence).

This clonotype came up a few times. The chain recombines TRBV4-1 with TRBJ1-4, with 7 bases identical to TRBD1. CDR3 size: 18 residues. Germline assignment: CDR1 MGHRA and CDR2 YSYEKL. V lost 3 bases, J lost 1 base, and 11 bases stayed unmatched. The CDR3 reads CASSQRTDRLRTNEKLFF. In DNA, the CDR3 is TGCGCCAGCAGCCAGCGAACGGACAGGCTCAGAACTAATGAAAAACTGTTTTTT.

The V and J genes are TRBV7-2 and TRBJ2-7; D may be TRBD2 (6 bases). The CDR3 consists of 16 residues. Germline V lookup: CDR1 SGHTA, CDR2 FQGNSA. Trimming pared 3 bases from V and 3 bases from J, leaving 18 bases between. CDR3 loop: CASSLSSSTAGYEQYF. The CDR3 DNA is TGTGCCAGCAGCTTGTCTAGCAGCACAGCGGGCTACGAGCAGTACTTC.

This chain connects TRBV20-1 to TRBJ2-1; 7 bases align to TRBD2. Germline V gene data show CDR1 as DFQATT and CDR2 as SNEGSKA (reference sequence). The CDR3 sequence is 16 residues long. Trimming at V came to 0 bases and at J to 4 bases, leaving 9 bases not matched to a gene. CDR3 sequence (DNA): TGCAGTGCTAGAGATGGCGCTAGCGGTTTATACAATGAGCAGTTCTTC. Encoded protein: CSARDGASGLYNEQFF.

J is TRBJ1-1 and V is TRBV12-3 or TRBV12-4; no clear D gene. The V end lost 5 bases, the J end lost 5 bases, and 15 bases lay between the germline ends. The CDR3 consists of 14 residues. The DNA for the CDR3 is TGTGCCAGCAGTCCCACTTGGGGAAGGACTGAAGCTTTCTTT. It codes for CASSPTWGRTEAFF.